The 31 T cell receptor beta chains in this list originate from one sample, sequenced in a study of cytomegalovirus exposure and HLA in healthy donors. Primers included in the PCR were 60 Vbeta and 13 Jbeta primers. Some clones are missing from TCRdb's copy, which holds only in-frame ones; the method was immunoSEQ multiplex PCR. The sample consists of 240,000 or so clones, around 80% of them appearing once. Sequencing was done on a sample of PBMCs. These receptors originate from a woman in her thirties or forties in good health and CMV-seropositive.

The CDR3 DNA follows: TGTGCCAGTAGTATAGATACAGGAGTCTATGGCTACACCTTC. It encodes CASSIDTGVYGYTF. This rearrangement joins TRBV19 to TRBJ1-2, with D possibly being TRBD1 (5 bases). Germline values: CDR1 LNHDA, CDR2 SQIVND (reference sequence). V was pared by 0 bases and J by 4 bases, with 9 bases between. This CDR3 spans 14 amino acids.

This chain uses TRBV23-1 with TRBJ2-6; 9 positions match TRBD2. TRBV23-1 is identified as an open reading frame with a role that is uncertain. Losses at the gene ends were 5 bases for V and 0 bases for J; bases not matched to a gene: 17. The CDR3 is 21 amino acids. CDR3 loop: CASSACRRGGLNLSGANVLTF. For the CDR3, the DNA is TGCGCCAGCAGTGCATGTAGGCGGGGGGGCCTTAACCTCTCTGGGGCCAACGTCCTGACTTTC.

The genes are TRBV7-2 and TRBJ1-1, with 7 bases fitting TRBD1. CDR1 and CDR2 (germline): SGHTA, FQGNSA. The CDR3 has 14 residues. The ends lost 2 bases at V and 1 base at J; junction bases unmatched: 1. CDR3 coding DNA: TGTGCCAGCAGCTTAAACAGGGGGAACACTGAAGCTTTCTTT. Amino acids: CASSLNRGNTEAFF.

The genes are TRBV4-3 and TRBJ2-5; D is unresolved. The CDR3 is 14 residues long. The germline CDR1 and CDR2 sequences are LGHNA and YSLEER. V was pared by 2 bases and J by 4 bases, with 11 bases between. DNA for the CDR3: TGCGCCAGCAGCCAAATCCCTAGAGGAGAGACCCAGTACTTC. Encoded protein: CASSQIPRGETQYF.

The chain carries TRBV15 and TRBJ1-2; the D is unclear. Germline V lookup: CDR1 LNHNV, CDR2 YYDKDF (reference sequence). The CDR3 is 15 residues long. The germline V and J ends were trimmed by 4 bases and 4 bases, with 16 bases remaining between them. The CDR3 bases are TGTGCCACCAGCATCGGGTTCTCCGTAGGCTATGGCTACACCTTC. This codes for CATSIGFSVGYGYTF.

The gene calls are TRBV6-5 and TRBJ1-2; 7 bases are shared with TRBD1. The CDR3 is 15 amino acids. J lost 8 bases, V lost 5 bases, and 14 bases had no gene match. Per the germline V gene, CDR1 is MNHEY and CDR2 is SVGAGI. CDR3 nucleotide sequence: TGTGCCAGCAGTGTAATACCCGGCAGGGGGTTAGGCTACACCTTC. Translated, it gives CASSVIPGRGLGYTF.

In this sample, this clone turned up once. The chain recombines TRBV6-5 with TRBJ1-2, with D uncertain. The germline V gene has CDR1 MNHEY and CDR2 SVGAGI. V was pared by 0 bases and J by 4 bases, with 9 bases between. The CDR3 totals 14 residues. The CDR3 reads CASSYSAGIYGYTF. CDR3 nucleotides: TGTGCCAGCAGTTACTCGGCGGGCATCTATGGCTACACCTTC.

The CDR3 sequence: CASSYSSARNYGYTF. CDR3 bases: TGTGCCAGCAGTTACTCGTCGGCTAGGAACTATGGCTACACCTTC. The V and J genes are TRBV6-5 and TRBJ1-2; D ambiguous. This CDR3 is 15 amino acids long. Germline CDR1 MNHEY, CDR2 SVGAGI. The germline V and J ends were trimmed by 0 bases and 2 bases, with 10 bases remaining between them.

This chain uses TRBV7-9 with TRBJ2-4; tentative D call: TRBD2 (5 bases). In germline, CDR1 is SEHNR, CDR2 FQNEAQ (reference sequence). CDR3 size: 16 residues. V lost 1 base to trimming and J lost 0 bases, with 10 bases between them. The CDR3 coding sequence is TGTGCCAGCAGCTTAGTCTTCGGACTAGCCAAAAACATTCAGTACTTC. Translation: CASSLVFGLAKNIQYF.

The CDR3 loop reads CASGRGGPMNTEAFF. The CDR3 region has the DNA TGTGCCAGCGGAAGGGGGGGCCCTATGAACACTGAAGCTTTCTTT. This chain joins TRBV6-5 and TRBJ1-1; tentatively, D is TRBD1 (6 bases). The CDR3 contains 15 residues. Trimming stripped 8 bases from V and 0 bases from J, with 16 bases between. CDR1 and CDR2 (germline): MNHEY, SVGAGI.

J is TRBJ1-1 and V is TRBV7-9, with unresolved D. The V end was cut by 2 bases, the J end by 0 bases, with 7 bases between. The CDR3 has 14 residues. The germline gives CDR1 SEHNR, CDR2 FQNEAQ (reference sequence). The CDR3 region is CASSLFGMNTEAFF. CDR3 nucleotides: TGTGCCAGCAGCTTATTCGGGATGAACACTGAAGCTTTCTTT.

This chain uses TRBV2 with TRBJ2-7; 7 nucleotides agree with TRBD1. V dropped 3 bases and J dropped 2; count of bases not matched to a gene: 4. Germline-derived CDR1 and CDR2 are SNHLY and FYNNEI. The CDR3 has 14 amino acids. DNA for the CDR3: TGTGCCAGCAGTGACGGGACAGCCCCCTACGAGCAGTACTTC. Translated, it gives CASSDGTAPYEQYF. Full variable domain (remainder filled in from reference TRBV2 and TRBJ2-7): EPEVTQTPSHQVTQMGQEVILRCVPISNHLYFYWYRQILGQKVEFLVSFYNNEISEKSEIFDDQFSVERPDGSNFTLKIRSTKLEDSAMYFCASSDGTAPYEQYFGPGTRLTVT.

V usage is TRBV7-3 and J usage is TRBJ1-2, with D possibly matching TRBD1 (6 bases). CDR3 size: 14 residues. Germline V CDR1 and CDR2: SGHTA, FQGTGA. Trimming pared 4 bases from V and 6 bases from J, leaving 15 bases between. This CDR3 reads CASSSGQSPHGYTF. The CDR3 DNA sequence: TGTGCCAGCAGCTCCGGACAGTCACCCCATGGCTACACCTTC.

The CDR3 reads CASSPQRGGPETQYF. The CDR3 region has the DNA TGTGCCAGCAGCCCCCAGCGGGGGGGCCCAGAGACCCAGTACTTC. J is TRBJ2-5 and V is TRBV7-7; 10 positions match TRBD2. Germline lookup yields CDR1 SSHAT and CDR2 FNYEAQ (reference sequence). V shed 5 bases and J 4 bases; nucleotides not matched to a gene: 7. This CDR3 contains 15 residues.

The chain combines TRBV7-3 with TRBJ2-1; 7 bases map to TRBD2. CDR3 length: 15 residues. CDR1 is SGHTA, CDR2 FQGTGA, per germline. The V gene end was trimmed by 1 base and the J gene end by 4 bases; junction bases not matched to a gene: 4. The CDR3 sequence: CASSLSGGLYNEQFF. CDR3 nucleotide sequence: TGTGCCAGCAGCTTAAGCGGGGGACTGTACAATGAGCAGTTCTTC.

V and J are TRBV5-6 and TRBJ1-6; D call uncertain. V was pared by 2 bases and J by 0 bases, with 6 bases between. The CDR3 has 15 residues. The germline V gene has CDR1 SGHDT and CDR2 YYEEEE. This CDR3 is CASSFRSSYNSPLHF. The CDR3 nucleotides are TGTGCCAGCAGCTTCCGGAGCTCCTATAATTCACCCCTCCACTTT.

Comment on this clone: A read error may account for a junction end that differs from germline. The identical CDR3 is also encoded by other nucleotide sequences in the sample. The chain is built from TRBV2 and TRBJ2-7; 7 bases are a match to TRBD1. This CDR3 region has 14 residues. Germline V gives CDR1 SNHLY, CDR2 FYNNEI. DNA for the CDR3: TGCGCCAGCAGACGGGGCGACAGGGTGGGGGAGCAGTACTTC. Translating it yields CASRRGDRVGEQYF.

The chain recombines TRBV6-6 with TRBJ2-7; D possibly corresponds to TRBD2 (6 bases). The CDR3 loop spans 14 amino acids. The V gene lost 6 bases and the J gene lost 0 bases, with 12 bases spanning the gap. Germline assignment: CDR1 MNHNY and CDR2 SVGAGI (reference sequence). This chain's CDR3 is CASRGTEGSYEQYF. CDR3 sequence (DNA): TGTGCCAGCAGAGGGACGGAGGGCTCCTACGAGCAGTACTTC.

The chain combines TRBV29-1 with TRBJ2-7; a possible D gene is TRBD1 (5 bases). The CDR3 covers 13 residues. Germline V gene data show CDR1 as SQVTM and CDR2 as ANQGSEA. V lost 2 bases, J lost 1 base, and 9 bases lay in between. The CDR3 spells CSVERAGSYEQYF. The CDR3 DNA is TGCAGCGTTGAAAGGGCAGGGTCCTACGAGCAGTACTTC.

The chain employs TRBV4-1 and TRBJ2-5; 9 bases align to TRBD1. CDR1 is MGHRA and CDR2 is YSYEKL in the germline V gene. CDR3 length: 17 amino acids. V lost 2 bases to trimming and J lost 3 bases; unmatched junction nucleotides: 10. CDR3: CASSQIGTGSGKETQYF. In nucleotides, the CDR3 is TGCGCCAGCAGCCAAATAGGGACAGGGAGCGGAAAAGAGACCCAGTACTTC.

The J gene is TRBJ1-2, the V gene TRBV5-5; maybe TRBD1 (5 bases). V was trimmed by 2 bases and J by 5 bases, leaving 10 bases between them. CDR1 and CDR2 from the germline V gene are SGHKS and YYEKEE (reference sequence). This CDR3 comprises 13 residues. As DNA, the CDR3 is TGTGCCAGCAGCTTTCATCAGGGTTATGGCTACACCTTC. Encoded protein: CASSFHQGYGYTF.

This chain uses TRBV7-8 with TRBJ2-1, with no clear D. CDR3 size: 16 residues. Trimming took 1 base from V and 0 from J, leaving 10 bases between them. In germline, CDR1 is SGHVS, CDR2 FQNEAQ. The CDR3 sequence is CASSLGVTVSYNEQFF. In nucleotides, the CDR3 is TGTGCCAGCAGCTTAGGAGTTACTGTCTCCTACAATGAGCAGTTCTTC.

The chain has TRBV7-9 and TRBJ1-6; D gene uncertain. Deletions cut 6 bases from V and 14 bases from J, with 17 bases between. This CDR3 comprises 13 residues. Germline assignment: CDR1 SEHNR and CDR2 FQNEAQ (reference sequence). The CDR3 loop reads CASSIGPSKSLHF. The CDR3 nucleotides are TGTGCCAGCAGTATTGGGCCCTCTAAGTCCCTCCACTTT.

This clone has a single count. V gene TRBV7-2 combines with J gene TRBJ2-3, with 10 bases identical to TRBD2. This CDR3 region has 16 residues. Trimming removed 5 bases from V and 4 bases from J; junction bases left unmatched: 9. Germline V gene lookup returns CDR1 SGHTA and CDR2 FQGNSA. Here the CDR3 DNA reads TGTGCCAGCAGCCTAACTAGCGGGGTCAAATCAGATACGCAGTATTTT. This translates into CASSLTSGVKSDTQYF.

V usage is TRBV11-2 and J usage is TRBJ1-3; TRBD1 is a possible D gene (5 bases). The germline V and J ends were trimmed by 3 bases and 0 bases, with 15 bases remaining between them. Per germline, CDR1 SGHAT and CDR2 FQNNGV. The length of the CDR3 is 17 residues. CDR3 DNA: TGTGCCAGCAGCTTCGCCGGAGGGGTCGACTCTGGAAACACCATATATTTT. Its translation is CASSFAGGVDSGNTIYF. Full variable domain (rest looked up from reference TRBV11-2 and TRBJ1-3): EAGVAQSPRYKIIEKRQSVAFWCNPISGHATLYWYQQILGQGPKLLIQFQNNGVVDDSQLPKDRFSAERLKGVDSTLKIQPAKLEDSAVYLCASSFAGGVDSGNTIYFGEGSWLTVV.

DNA of the CDR3: TGTGCCAGCAGCTGGGGAGTAGGGATCTCTAACTATGGCTACACCTTC. As protein: CASSWGVGISNYGYTF. The chain is built from TRBV9 and TRBJ1-2; the D is unclear. In germline, CDR1 is SGDLS, CDR2 YYNGEE. V was shortened by 4 bases and J by 0 bases, with 16 bases between the two germline ends. The CDR3 has 16 amino acids.

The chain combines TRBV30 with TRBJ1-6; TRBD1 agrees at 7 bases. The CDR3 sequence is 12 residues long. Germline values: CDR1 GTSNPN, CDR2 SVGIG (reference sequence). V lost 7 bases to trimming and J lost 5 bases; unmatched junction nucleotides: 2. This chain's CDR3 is CALGQNNSPLHF. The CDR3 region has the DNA TGTGCCTTGGGACAGAATAATTCACCCCTCCACTTT.

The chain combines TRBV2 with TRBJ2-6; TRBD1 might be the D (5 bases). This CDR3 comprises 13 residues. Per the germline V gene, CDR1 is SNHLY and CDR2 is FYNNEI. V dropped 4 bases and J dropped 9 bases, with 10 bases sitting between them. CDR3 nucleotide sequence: TGTGCCAGCAGTGTCGCAGGGTTCAACGTCCTGACTTTC. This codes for CASSVAGFNVLTF.

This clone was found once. CDR3 residues: CSAVRESLAKNIQYF. The CDR3 DNA follows: TGCAGCGCCGTGAGGGAGTCACTAGCCAAAAACATTCAGTACTTC. This rearrangement joins TRBV29-1 to TRBJ2-4; weak D call: TRBD2 (5 bases). Germline values: CDR1 SQVTM, CDR2 ANQGSEA. V lost 7 bases to trimming and J lost 0 bases, with 16 bases between them. The CDR3 runs to 15 residues.

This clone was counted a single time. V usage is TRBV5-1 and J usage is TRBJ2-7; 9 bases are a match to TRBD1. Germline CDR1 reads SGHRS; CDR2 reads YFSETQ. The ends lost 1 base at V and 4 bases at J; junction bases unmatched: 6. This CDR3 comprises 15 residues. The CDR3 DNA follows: TGCGCCAGCAGCTTGACGGGACAGGGTTCATACGAGCAGTACTTC. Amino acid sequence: CASSLTGQGSYEQYF.

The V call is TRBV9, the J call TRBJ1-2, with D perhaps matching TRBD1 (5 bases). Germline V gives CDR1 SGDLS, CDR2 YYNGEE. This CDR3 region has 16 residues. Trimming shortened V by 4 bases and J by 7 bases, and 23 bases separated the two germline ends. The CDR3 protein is CASSQTGGVGRFGYTF. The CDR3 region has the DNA TGTGCCAGCAGCCAAACCGGGGGGGTGGGGCGTTTTGGCTACACCTTC.